This is a list of T cell receptor beta chains from one sample in a study of long-term antiretroviral therapy in people with HIV. TCRdb's table, derived via immunoSEQ multiplex PCR, lists solely in-frame clones and lacks some. The table lists 25,000 to 30,000 clones, around 90% of them singletons. Sequenced here: unsorted PBMCs, sampled 1.8 years after starting antiretroviral therapy. The origin of the receptors is a woman under 30 with HIV. The CDR3 runs from the conserved cysteine through the conserved F or W. A D gene is named only where the DNA matches it firmly. A clone size is listed for some rows: how often the clone was seen (once, few, many), or a class if it is expanded.

d_call	clone_size	v_call	j_call	cdr3_aa	cdr3_nt
-	-	TRBV9	TRBJ2-5	CASSTGNSKRETQYF	TGTGCCAGCAGCACCGGGAACTCAAAACGGGAGACCCAGTACTTC
TRBD2	-	TRBV7-6	TRBJ2-1	CASTSEVAGGSYNEQFF	TGTGCCAGCACATCTGAGGTAGCGGGAGGATCCTACAATGAGCAGTTCTTC
TRBD1	-	TRBV10-3	TRBJ2-7	CAIKRWDSLSYEQYF	TGTGCCATCAAAAGATGGGACAGCCTCTCCTACGAGCAGTACTTC
TRBD1	-	TRBV5-1	TRBJ1-4	CASSLGQGNEKLFF	TGCGCCAGCAGCCTCGGACAGGGGAATGAAAAACTGTTTTTT
-	-	TRBV11-3	TRBJ2-3	CASQKRQRKDGTDTQYF	TGTGCCAGCCAGAAAAGGCAGCGAAAGGATGGGACAGATACGCAGTATTTT
TRBD1	-	TRBV7-2	TRBJ2-7	CASSHRDRVAYEQYF	TGTGCCAGCAGCCATCGGGACAGGGTTGCCTACGAGCAGTACTTC
TRBD1	-	TRBV7-2	TRBJ1-1	CASSHPILGQGATGAFF	TGTGCCAGCAGCCATCCAATACTGGGACAGGGGGCTACTGGAGCTTTCTTT
-	-	TRBV6-6	TRBJ1-1	CASSFQGMSTEAFF	TGTGCCAGCAGTTTTCAGGGGATGAGTACTGAAGCTTTCTTT
-	once	TRBV30	TRBJ1-6	CAWSDRDMSSYNSPLHF	TGTGCCTGGAGTGACCGGGACATGAGCTCCTATAATTCACCCCTCCACTTT
-	-	TRBV7-3	TRBJ2-2	CASSPGQNTGELFF	TGTGCCAGCAGCCCGGGACAGAACACCGGGGAGCTGTTTTTT
-	-	TRBV5-1	TRBJ2-3	CASSLSTDTQYF	TGCGCCAGCAGCTTGTCCACAGATACGCAGTATTTT
-	-	TRBV19	TRBJ1-5	CASSISGGNQPQHF	TGTGCCAGTAGTATATCAGGGGGCAATCAGCCCCAGCATTTT
TRBD1	-	TRBV4-1	TRBJ2-3	CASALLGDRTFSSTDTQYF	TGCGCCAGCGCCCTTTTAGGGGACAGGACCTTCTCGAGCACAGATACGCAGTATTTT
-	-	TRBV5-8	TRBJ2-7	CASSLARAVPIPLGVEQYF	TGTGCCAGCAGCTTGGCCCGGGCCGTACCGATTCCCCTGGGAGTCGAGCAGTACTTC
TRBD1	few	TRBV19	TRBJ2-4	CASSIAGGGQGVGTKNIQYF	TGTGCCAGTAGTATAGCAGGTGGAGGACAGGGCGTTGGGACCAAAAACATTCAGTACTTC
TRBD1	-	TRBV28	TRBJ1-2	CASSLTGQGARDYGYTF	TGTGCCAGCAGTTTAACGGGACAGGGGGCGCGTGACTATGGCTACACCTTC
TRBD2	-	TRBV4-3	TRBJ2-2	CASSQVAIAGARGELFF	TGCGCCAGCAGCCAAGTGGCAATAGCGGGAGCCAGAGGGGAGCTGTTTTTT
TRBD1	-	TRBV5-6	TRBJ1-4	CASSLAGTGGEKLFF	TGTGCCAGCAGCTTGGCTGGGACAGGAGGTGAAAAACTGTTTTTT
-	-	TRBV28	TRBJ1-4	CASSRSEKLFF	TGTGCCAGCAGTCGGAGTGAAAAACTGTTTTTT
TRBD2	-	TRBV28	TRBJ2-2	CASSLAGVTGELFF	TGTGCCAGCAGTTTAGCGGGAGTAACCGGGGAGCTGTTTTTT
-	-	TRBV6-1	TRBJ2-7	CASSEVGSGPYEQYF	TGTGCCAGCAGTGAAGTGGGTAGCGGCCCGTACGAGCAGTACTTC
-	-	TRBV18	TRBJ2-2	CASSPRLVAGELFF	TGTGCCAGCTCACCCCGGTTGGTGGCCGGGGAGCTGTTTTTT
-	-	TRBV28	TRBJ1-5	CASKGPTEIARNQPQHF	TGTGCCAGCAAAGGGCCGACAGAGATAGCTCGCAATCAGCCCCAGCATTTT
-	-	TRBV12-2	TRBJ2-7	CASRSIVGTLPSYEQYF	TGTGCAAGTCGCTCAATCGTAGGGACTCTACCCTCCTACGAGCAGTACTTC
-	-	TRBV7-3	TRBJ2-3	CASSLLSPPDTQYF	TGTGCCAGCAGCTTACTTTCTCCGCCAGATACGCAGTATTTT
-	-	TRBV18	TRBJ2-5	CASSPGETQYF	TGTGCCAGCTCACCAGGAGAGACCCAGTACTTC
-	-	TRBV4-1	TRBJ2-7	CASSQDRDASF	TGCGCCAGCAGCCAAGACCGAGACGCGAGCTTC
-	-	TRBV4-1	TRBJ1-6	CASSQAARVGSPLHF	TGCGCCAGCAGCCAAGCGGCCAGGGTAGGATCACCCCTCCACTTT
TRBD2	-	TRBV5-4	TRBJ2-7	CASSQDIAGGLLSYEQYF	TGCGCCAGCAGCCAAGACATAGCGGGAGGGCTGCTCTCCTACGAGCAGTACTTC
-	-	TRBV15	TRBJ1-2	CATSRDQGDYGYTF	TGTGCCACCAGCAGAGATCAAGGGGATTATGGCTACACCTTC
-	-	TRBV9	TRBJ1-4	CASSVAPSEKLFF	TGTGCCAGCAGCGTAGCCCCGAGTGAAAAACTGTTTTTT
-	-	TRBV5-1	TRBJ2-1	CASSLTSSHASYNEQFF	TGCGCCAGCAGCTTGACTAGTTCCCATGCGTCCTACAATGAGCAGTTCTTC
TRBD2	few	TRBV7-3	TRBJ2-7	CASSYQSGLAGGPYEQYF	TGTGCCAGCAGCTACCAATCGGGACTAGCGGGAGGCCCCTACGAGCAGTACTTC
-	-	TRBV19	TRBJ2-2	CASTWNTGELFF	TGTGCCAGTACCTGGAACACCGGGGAGCTGTTTTTT
TRBD1	-	TRBV5-4	TRBJ2-6	CASSLTRDSTSGVANVLTF	TGTGCCAGCAGCCTTACCCGGGACAGTACCTCTGGGGTAGCCAACGTCCTGACTTTC
TRBD1	-	TRBV6-4	TRBJ2-5	CASSAYRGAETQYF	TGTGCCAGCAGTGCTTACAGGGGGGCCGAGACCCAGTACTTC
TRBD1	once	TRBV6-5	TRBJ1-3	CATNRGFSGNTIYF	TGTGCCACCAACAGGGGTTTCTCTGGAAACACCATATATTTT
TRBD1	-	TRBV9	TRBJ2-3	CASSIRTGTSTDTQYF	TGTGCCAGCAGCATTCGGACAGGAACTAGCACAGATACGCAGTATTTT
TRBD2	-	TRBV28	TRBJ2-5	CASSFPSGKLSETQYF	TGTGCCAGCAGTTTTCCTAGCGGGAAGTTATCAGAGACCCAGTACTTC
TRBD1	-	TRBV2	TRBJ2-3	CASGYRGHTDTQYF	TGTGCCAGCGGATACAGGGGGCACACAGATACGCAGTATTTT
TRBD2	-	TRBV10-1	TRBJ2-1	CASSESVGRASRERGNEQFF	TGCGCCAGCAGTGAGTCAGTCGGGAGGGCCTCAAGGGAGAGGGGCAATGAGCAGTTCTTC
-	-	TRBV19	TRBJ1-5	CASSYQLMLNQPQHF	TGTGCCAGTAGTTATCAATTGATGCTCAATCAGCCCCAGCATTTT
-	once	TRBV5-1	TRBJ1-6	CASSRGEGARSPLHF	TGCGCCAGCAGCAGAGGGGAAGGGGCTCGTTCACCCCTCCACTTT